These 20 T cell receptor beta chains came from one sample sequenced in a study of blood T cells in healthy people across ages. The second PCR ran roughly 7 to 11 cycles with a sample-barcoded 5' primer and J-beta primers. TCRdb itself ran the 5' RACE reads through MiXCR, one entry per CDR3 protein. The sample lists hundreds of thousands of distinct CDR3 sequences, under 35% occurring once. Sample: blood. Receptor source: a woman aged 80 or over in good health.

Points on this clonotype: Lacking the conserved final phenylalanine or tryptophan, this CDR3 likely reflects a read error. The genes are TRBV27 and TRBJ2-5; D gene uncertain. The end of the DNA aligns better with TRBJ2-7, so the J call may be wrong. The CDR3 is 16 residues long. CDR1 and CDR2 from the germline V gene are MNHEY and SMNVEV (reference sequence). The CDR3 coding sequence is TGTGCCAGCAGTTTGTCCAAGGGCTTCAGCATAGACGAGCAGTACTGC. This translates into CASSLSKGFSIDEQYC.

To note about this clonotype: A single base separates this from a much larger clone, so it may be a read error. V usage is TRBV6-2 or TRBV6-3 and J usage is TRBJ2-7; D is tentatively TRBD1 or TRBD2 (6 bases each). From germline, CDR1 is MNHEY and CDR2 SVGEGT. Deletions cut 11 bases from V and 2 bases from J, with 19 bases between. The CDR3 sequence is 14 residues long. Here the CDR3 DNA reads TGTGCCGGCGGAGAGGGGGGACCCACCTACGAGCAGTACTTC. This codes for CAGGEGGPTYEQYF.

About this clonotype itself: This may stem from a read error, because a much larger clone lies one nucleotide away. The chain combines TRBV7-2 with TRBJ1-5, with D unresolved. This CDR3 is 16 amino acids long. The V gene lost 1 base and the J gene lost 5 bases, with 15 bases spanning the gap. Germline-derived CDR1 and CDR2 are SGHTA and FQGNSA. The CDR3 protein is CASSLVGRGGYQPQHF. CDR3 in DNA: TGTGCCAGCAGCTTAGTAGGCAGAGGAGGCTATCAGCCCCAGCATTTT.

The table lists this clonotype with many counts. The rearrangement links TRBV5-1 to TRBJ2-3; 7 bases align to TRBD2. The germline gives CDR1 SGHRS, CDR2 YFSETQ. CDR3 length equals 15 residues. Trimming took 4 bases from V and 0 from J; bases not matched to a gene: 5. CDR3: CASSQGAGSTDTQYF. The CDR3, as DNA: TGCGCCAGCAGCCAGGGAGCGGGGAGCACAGATACGCAGTATTTT.

In its sample, this clonotype was seen many times. The chain combines TRBV5-1 with TRBJ2-1, with D maybe TRBD2 (5 bases). Germline lookup yields CDR1 SGHRS and CDR2 YFSETQ. CDR3 length: 15 residues. The ends were cut back, 2 bases at V and 0 bases at J, with 9 bases in the middle. Here the CDR3 reads CASSLERSSYNEQFF. In nucleotides, the CDR3 is TGCGCCAGCAGCTTAGAGCGGAGCTCCTACAATGAGCAGTTCTTC.

This clonotype has a count of ten or more. The chain links TRBV7-2 to TRBJ2-3; TRBD1 matches 10 bases. This CDR3 is 15 amino acids long. Germline assignment: CDR1 SGHTA and CDR2 FQGNSA. Trimming at V came to 4 bases and at J to 3 bases, leaving 4 bases not matched to a gene. CDR3 protein: CASSSRTGGTDTQYF. In nucleotides, the CDR3 is TGTGCCAGCAGCTCGCGGACAGGGGGAACAGATACGCAGTATTTT. The entire variable domain, with the rest obtained from reference TRBV7-2 and TRBJ2-3, is as follows: GAGVSQSPSNKVTEKGKDVELRCDPISGHTALYWYRQSLGQGLEFLIYFQGNSAPDKSGLPSDRFSAERTGGSVSTLTIQRTQQEDSAVYLCASSSRTGGTDTQYFGPGTRLTVL.

In DNA, the CDR3 is TGTGCCAGCAGTCCCCCCCCAGGTTTTGGCTACACCTTC. Its translation is CASSPPPGFGYTF. This rearrangement joins TRBV28 to TRBJ1-2; D uncertain. V dropped 5 bases and J dropped 7 bases, with 14 bases sitting between them. This CDR3 spans 13 amino acids. The V gene's germline CDR1 is MDHEN and CDR2 SYDVKM.

In this sample, this clonotype turned up many times. This chain uses TRBV5-5 with TRBJ2-5; D is possibly TRBD1 or TRBD2 (5 bases each). Germline CDR1 SGHKS, CDR2 YYEKEE (reference sequence). The CDR3 totals 14 residues. V was trimmed by 0 bases and J by 2 bases, leaving 8 bases between them. CDR3: CASSLVGTQETQYF. The CDR3, as DNA: TGTGCCAGCAGCTTGGTAGGGACGCAAGAGACCCAGTACTTC.

About this clonotype: This could be a read error, since a much larger clone is one nucleotide away. The chain uses TRBV3-1 and TRBJ2-3, with a possible D match to TRBD1 (6 bases). The CDR3 extends over 16 amino acids. Germline-derived CDR1 and CDR2 are LGHDT and YNNKEL (reference sequence). Trimming took off 3 bases at V and 2 bases at J, with 15 bases between the two ends. The CDR3 protein is CASSHPLGGDTDTQYF. In DNA form, the CDR3 reads TGTGCCAGCAGCCACCCCCTAGGGGGAGACACAGATACGCAGTATTTT.

This clonotype showed up many times. The chain uses TRBV5-1 and TRBJ2-1; weak D call: TRBD1 (6 bases). Germline lookup yields CDR1 SGHRS and CDR2 YFSETQ. The CDR3 consists of 15 residues. V lost 3 bases to trimming and J lost 10 bases, with 20 bases between them. The CDR3 sequence is CASSSRTAQGSEQFF. As DNA, the CDR3 is TGCGCCAGCAGCTCCCGGACAGCCCAGGGGAGCGAGCAGTTCTTC.

This clonotype was detected ten times or more. The rearrangement joins TRBV10-3 to TRBJ1-5, with 8 bases fitting TRBD1. The CDR3 contains 13 residues. V dropped 10 bases and J dropped 6; count of bases not matched to a gene: 8. Germline CDR1 ENHRY, CDR2 SYGVKD. Written as DNA, the CDR3 is TGTGCCACCGTAGGACAGGGCGGTCAGCCCCAGCATTTT. Translating it yields CATVGQGGQPQHF.

This clonotype was recorded many times. The CDR3 spells CASSLGYSQSTDTQYF. The DNA of the CDR3 is TGCGCCAGCAGCTTGGGGTACAGCCAATCCACAGATACGCAGTATTTT. The chain employs TRBV5-1 and TRBJ2-3; no firm D call. The CDR3 is 16 amino acids. Germline CDR1 and CDR2: SGHRS and YFSETQ. V lost 0 bases and J 2 bases, leaving 13 bases between the germline ends.

This clonotype was recorded many times. The genes are TRBV6-1 and TRBJ1-2; tentatively, D is TRBD1 (5 bases). This CDR3 has 17 amino acids. Germline lookup yields CDR1 MNHNS and CDR2 SASEGT. Trimming cost V 5 bases and J 0 bases, with 19 bases left between them. CDR3 loop: CASSPLLGTFTNYGYTF. Here the CDR3 DNA reads TGTGCCAGCAGTCCTCTTCTGGGGACTTTTACTAACTATGGCTACACCTTC.

This clonotype has more than one count but fewer than ten. This may come from a read error, since a much larger clone is one base off. The chain employs TRBV5-6 and TRBJ1-6; D call uncertain. This CDR3 is built from 16 residues. Germline CDR1 SGHDT, CDR2 YYEEEE. The CDR3 nucleotides read TGTGCCTGCAGCTTGGAAGGTTACTCCTATAATTCACCCCTCCACTTT. As protein: CACSLEGYSYNSPLHF.

This clonotype was recorded many times. This sequence joins TRBV7-2 and TRBJ1-6; D remains ambiguous. V was clipped by 2 bases and J by 10 bases, with 12 bases between them. The CDR3 totals 14 residues. The germline V gene encodes CDR1 SGHTA and CDR2 FQGNSA. CDR3 nucleotides: TGTGCCAGCAGCTTAAGTCCCGGGGAATCACCCCTCCACTTT. It specifies CASSLSPGESPLHF.

This clonotype has just a few counts. V and J are TRBV12-3 or TRBV12-4 and TRBJ1-1; D is perhaps TRBD1 (5 bases). Trimming cost V 3 bases and J 0 bases, with 20 bases left between them. The CDR3 loop spans 18 amino acids. The CDR3 here is CASSFEGWAGSLNTEAFF. Here the CDR3 DNA reads TGTGCCAGCAGTTTTGAAGGTTGGGCAGGGAGTTTGAACACTGAAGCTTTCTTT.

As for this clonotype: Compared with germline, one end of the junction differs, possibly owing to a read error. The CDR3 region has the DNA TGTGCCAGCAGCTTTTCTGGAAACACCAGATATTTT. This codes for CASSFSGNTRYF. The genes are TRBV7-2 and TRBJ1-3; no reliable D call. Germline values: CDR1 SGHTA, CDR2 FQGNSA. This CDR3 has 12 amino acids.

As concerns this clonotype: Just one base apart from a much larger clone, this may be a read error. This sequence joins TRBV20-1 and TRBJ2-1; the D gene could be TRBD1 or TRBD2 (6 bases each). Trimming took off 6 bases at V and 7 bases at J, with 19 bases between the two ends. Germline V gives CDR1 DFQATT, CDR2 SNEGSKA (reference sequence). CDR3 length equals 14 residues. In DNA, the CDR3 is TGCAGTGCCACGGGGGAAACAGGGAGGAATGAGCAGTTCTTC. Amino acids: CSATGETGRNEQFF.

This clonotype was recorded only once. A much larger clone lies a single base off, so this may be a read error. This sequence joins TRBV9 and TRBJ1-2; D possibly corresponds to TRBD1 (5 bases). The CDR3 runs 14 residues. The germline gives CDR1 SGDLS, CDR2 YYNGEE. The CDR3 bases are TGTGCCAGCAGCGTAGAAGTCCAGGGTTATGGCTACGCCTTC. This sequence encodes CASSVEVQGYGYAF.

This clonotype was seen ten or more times. V usage is TRBV7-2 and J usage is TRBJ2-3, with 7 bases aligning to TRBD1. Germline V gene data show CDR1 as SGHTA and CDR2 as FQGNSA. V lost 2 bases to trimming and J lost 3 bases; unmatched junction nucleotides: 5. The CDR3 sequence is 15 residues long. The CDR3 DNA reads as TGTGCCAGCAGCTTAAGGGGGCACAGGACAGATACGCAGTATTTT. Amino acids: CASSLRGHRTDTQYF.